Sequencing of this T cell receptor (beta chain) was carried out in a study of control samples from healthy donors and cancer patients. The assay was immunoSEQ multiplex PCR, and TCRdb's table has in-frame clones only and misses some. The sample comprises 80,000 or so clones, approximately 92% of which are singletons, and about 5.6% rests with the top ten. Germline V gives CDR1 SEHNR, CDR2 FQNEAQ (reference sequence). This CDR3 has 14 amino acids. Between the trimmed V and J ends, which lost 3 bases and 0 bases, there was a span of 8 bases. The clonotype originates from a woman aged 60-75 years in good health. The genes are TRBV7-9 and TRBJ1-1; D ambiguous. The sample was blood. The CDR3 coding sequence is TGTGCCAGCAGCTTGGGAGTGTTGAACACTGAAGCTTTCTTT. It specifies CASSLGVLNTEAFF.